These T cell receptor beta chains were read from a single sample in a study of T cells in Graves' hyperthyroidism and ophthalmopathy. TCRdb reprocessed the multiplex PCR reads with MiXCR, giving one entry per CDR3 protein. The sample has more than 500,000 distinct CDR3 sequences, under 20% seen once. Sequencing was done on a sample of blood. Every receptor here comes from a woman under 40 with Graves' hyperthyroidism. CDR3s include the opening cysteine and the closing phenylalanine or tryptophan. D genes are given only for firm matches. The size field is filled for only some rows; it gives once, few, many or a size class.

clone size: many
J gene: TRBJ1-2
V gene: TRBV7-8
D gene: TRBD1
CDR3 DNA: TGTGCCAGCAGCTTAGCGCCACAGGGGGCTGGCTACACCTTC
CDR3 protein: CASSLAPQGAGYTF

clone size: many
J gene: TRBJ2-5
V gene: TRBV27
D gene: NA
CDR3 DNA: TGTGCCAGCAGTTTATCTGCGGGTTGGGAGACCCAGTACTTC
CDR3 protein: CASSLSAGWETQYF

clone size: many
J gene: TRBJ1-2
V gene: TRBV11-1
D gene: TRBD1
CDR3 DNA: TGTGCCAGCAGCCGGACAGGACCTAACCCCTATGGCTACACCTTC
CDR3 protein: CASSRTGPNPYGYTF

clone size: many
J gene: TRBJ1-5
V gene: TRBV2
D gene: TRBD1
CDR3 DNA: TGTGCCAGCAGTGGACAGGGGTCTCAGCCCCAGCATTTT
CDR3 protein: CASSGQGSQPQHF

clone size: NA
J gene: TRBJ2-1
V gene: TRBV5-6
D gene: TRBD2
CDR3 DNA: TGTGCCAGCAGCAGGTGGTTAGCGGGAGGGCCGATTGAGCAGTTCTTC
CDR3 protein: CASSRWLAGGPIEQFF

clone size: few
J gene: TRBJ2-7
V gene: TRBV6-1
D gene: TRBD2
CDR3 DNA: TGTGCCAGCAGCCAAGATCGGGGGACTAGCGGTTACTACGAGCAGTACTTC
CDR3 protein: CASSQDRGTSGYYEQYF

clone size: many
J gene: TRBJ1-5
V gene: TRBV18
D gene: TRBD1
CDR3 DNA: TGTGCCAGCTCACGAACAGGGGGGGTTCAGCCCCAGCATTTT
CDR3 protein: CASSRTGGVQPQHF

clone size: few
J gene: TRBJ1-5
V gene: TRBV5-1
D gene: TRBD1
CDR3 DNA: TGCGCCAGCAGCTTAGGGGCAGGGGGCCTCAATCAGCCCCAGCATTTT
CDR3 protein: CASSLGAGGLNQPQHF

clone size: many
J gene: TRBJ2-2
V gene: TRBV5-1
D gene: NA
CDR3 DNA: TGCGCCAGCAGCCCAACGGCCAGGGGCGACACCGGGGAGCTGTTTTTT
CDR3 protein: CASSPTARGDTGELFF

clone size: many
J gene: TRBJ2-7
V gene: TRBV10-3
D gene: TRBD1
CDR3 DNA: TGTGCCATCAGAGAAGGACAGGGGGCTTACGAGCAGTACTTC
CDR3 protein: CAIREGQGAYEQYF

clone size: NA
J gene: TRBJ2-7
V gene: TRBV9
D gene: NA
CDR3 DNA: TGTGCCAGCAGCCGGGACTTGATCTCCTACGAGCAGTACTTC
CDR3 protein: CASSRDLISYEQYF

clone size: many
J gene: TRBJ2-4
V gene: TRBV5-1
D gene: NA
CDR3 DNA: TGCGCCAGCAGCTTAGGCAGGGTGCGGGACATTCAGTACTTC
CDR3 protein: CASSLGRVRDIQYF

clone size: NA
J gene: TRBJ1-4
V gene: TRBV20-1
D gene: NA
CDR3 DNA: TGCAGTGCTAGAGGTCTTGAAAAACTGTTTTTT
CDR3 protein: CSARGLEKLFF

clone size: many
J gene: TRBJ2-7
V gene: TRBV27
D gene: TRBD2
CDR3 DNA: TGTGCCAGCAGTGTGACTAGCGGGAGAGAGCAGTACTTC
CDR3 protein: CASSVTSGREQYF

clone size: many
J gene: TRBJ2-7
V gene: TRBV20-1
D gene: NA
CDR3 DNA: TGCAGTGCTAGAAGGCAGGCGGAGCAGTACTTC
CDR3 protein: CSARRQAEQYF

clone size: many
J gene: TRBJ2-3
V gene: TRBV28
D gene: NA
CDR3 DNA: TGTGCCAGCAGTTCTCGGGTGGGAGGATTGACAGATACGCAGTATTTT
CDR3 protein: CASSSRVGGLTDTQYF

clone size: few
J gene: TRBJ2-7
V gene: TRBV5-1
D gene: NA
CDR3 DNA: TGCGCCAGCAGCTTGGTTGGGACCCAGGAGCAGTACTTC
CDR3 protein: CASSLVGTQEQYF

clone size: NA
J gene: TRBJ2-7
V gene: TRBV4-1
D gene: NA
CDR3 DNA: TGCGCCAGCAGCCAAGTTCGGGTCCCCTACTACGAGCAGTACTTC
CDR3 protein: CASSQVRVPYYEQYF

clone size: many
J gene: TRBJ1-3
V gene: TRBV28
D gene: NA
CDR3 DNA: TGTGCCAGCAGTAACAGGGCCCGCTCTGGAAACACCATATATTTT
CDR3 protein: CASSNRARSGNTIYF

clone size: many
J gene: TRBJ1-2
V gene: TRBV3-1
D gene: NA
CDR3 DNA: TGTGCCAGCAGCCAAGACGGGCAGGGAGGCGGCTACACCTTC
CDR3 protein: CASSQDGQGGGYTF

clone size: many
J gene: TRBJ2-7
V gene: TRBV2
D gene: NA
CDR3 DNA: TGTGCCAGCAGCGGGACTTGGACCGGGGGGCAGTACTTC
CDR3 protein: CASSGTWTGGQYF

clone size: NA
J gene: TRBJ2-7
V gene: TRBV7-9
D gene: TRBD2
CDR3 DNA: TGTGCCAGCAGCCGTGCCCGGTATAGGACTAGCGGGAGGGCAGACGAGCAGTACTTC
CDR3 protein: CASSRARYRTSGRADEQYF

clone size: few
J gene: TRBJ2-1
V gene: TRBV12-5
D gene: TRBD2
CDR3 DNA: TGTGCTAGTGGTTTAGCGGGATCGGTCGGGCAGTTCTTC
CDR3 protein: CASGLAGSVGQFF